The 8 T cell receptor beta chains given below trace back to one sample, sequenced in a study of T cell repertoires in cytomegalovirus infection. TCRdb reprocessed the reads via MiXCR and lists one record per CDR3 protein. The repertoire holds roughly 500,000 distinct CDR3 sequences, with 30% to 35% as singletons. Antigens of these TCRs are unknown. The sequencing used cultured PBMCs, collected from culture after CMV antigen stimulation. These receptor sequences come from a human donor in good health (CMV status not recorded). Some clones in this sample may be carry-over from other donors' samples.

In its sample, this clonotype was seen a few times. The chain couples TRBV2 to TRBJ2-1; TRBD1 agrees at 7 bases. Germline V gene data show CDR1 as SNHLY and CDR2 as FYNNEI. V lost 3 bases, J lost 0 bases, and 2 bases stayed unmatched. The CDR3 consists of 15 residues. CDR3 nucleotide sequence: TGTGCCAGCAGTGAGACAGGGCCCTCCTACAATGAGCAGTTCTTC. Amino acids: CASSETGPSYNEQFF.

This rearrangement joins TRBV6-5 to TRBJ2-1; tentative D call: TRBD1 (6 bases). The CDR3 loop spans 15 amino acids. V was shortened by 5 bases and J by 0 bases, with 11 bases between the two germline ends. Germline loops: CDR1 MNHEY, CDR2 SVGAGI. This CDR3 reads CASSRTGFSYNEQFF. The CDR3, as DNA: TGTGCCAGCAGTCGAACAGGGTTCTCCTACAATGAGCAGTTCTTC.

This clonotype was picked up a small number of times. This chain connects TRBV19 to TRBJ2-4; 9 bases line up with TRBD1. This CDR3 spans 20 amino acids. Trimming cost V 7 bases and J 0 bases; bases outside gene matches: 19. Germline V gene data show CDR1 as LNHDA and CDR2 as SQIVND (reference sequence). CDR3 coding DNA: TGTGCCAGTACCCCCCGGAGACAGGGGGATATTGTGAGAGCCAAAAACATTCAGTACTTC. Translation gives CASTPRRQGDIVRAKNIQYF.

This clonotype has only a few counts. The chain has TRBV2 and TRBJ2-7; TRBD2 matches 11 bases. CDR1 is SNHLY and CDR2 is FYNNEI in the germline V gene. J lost 6 bases, V lost 0 bases, and 7 bases had no gene match. The CDR3 totals 16 residues. The DNA of the CDR3 is TGTGCCAGCAGTGAAGCAATAACTAGCGGGAGAGGCGAGCAGTACTTC. Protein product: CASSEAITSGRGEQYF.

This chain uses TRBV6-5 with TRBJ1-6; D gene uncertain. V dropped 4 bases and J dropped 0 bases, with 16 bases sitting between them. The CDR3 runs 18 residues. Per germline, CDR1 MNHEY and CDR2 SVGAGI. CDR3 sequence (DNA): TGTGCCAGCAGTTCGAGACTTCCTAAGAGCTCCTATAATTCACCCCTCCACTTT. Translation: CASSSRLPKSSYNSPLHF.

This sequence joins TRBV6-5 and TRBJ1-2; the D is unclear. With 2 bases removed from V and 4 bases from J, the gap between germline ends came to 17 bases. CDR3 size: 16 residues. Per the germline V gene, CDR1 is MNHEY and CDR2 is SVGAGI. The CDR3 sequence is CASSYPSSSGRYGYTF. The DNA of the CDR3 is TGTGCCAGCAGTTACCCTTCTTCCTCGGGCCGCTATGGCTACACCTTC.

The V and J genes are TRBV7-8 and TRBJ1-1; TRBD1 might be the D (5 bases). CDR1 is SGHVS and CDR2 is FQNEAQ in the germline V gene. The V end was cut by 3 bases, the J end by 7 bases, with 6 bases between. The CDR3 has 11 residues. CDR3 nucleotide sequence: TGTGCCAGCAGCTTTGACAGTGAAGCTTTCTTT. The encoded protein is CASSFDSEAFF. The complete variable domain, with remaining parts taken from reference TRBV7-8 and TRBJ1-1, reads GAGVSQSPRYKVAKRGQDVALRCDPISGHVSLFWYQQALGQGPEFLTYFQNEAQLDKSGLPSDRFFAERPEGSVSTLKIQRTQQEDSAVYLCASSFDSEAFFGQGTRLTVV.

This clonotype has at least ten counts. The V and J genes are TRBV19 and TRBJ2-3; no clear D. The CDR3 spans 12 residues. Trimming took 5 bases from V and 1 from J, leaving 4 bases between them. In germline, CDR1 is LNHDA, CDR2 SQIVND (reference sequence). The CDR3 sequence is CASSQGTDTQYF. In DNA, the CDR3 is TGTGCCAGTAGTCAAGGCACAGATACGCAGTATTTT.